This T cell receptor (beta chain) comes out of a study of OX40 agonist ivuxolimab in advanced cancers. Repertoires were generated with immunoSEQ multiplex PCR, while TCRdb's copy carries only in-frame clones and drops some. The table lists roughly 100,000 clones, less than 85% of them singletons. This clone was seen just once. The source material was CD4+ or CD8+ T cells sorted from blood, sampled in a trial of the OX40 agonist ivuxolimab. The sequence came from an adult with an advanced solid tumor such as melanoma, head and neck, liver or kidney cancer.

The CDR3, as DNA: TGTGCCAGCAGTCCAACTAGCAACAATGAGCAGTTCTTC. Translated: CASSPTSNNEQFF. J is TRBJ2-1 and V is TRBV7-6; TRBD2 might be the D (6 bases). The CDR3 runs to 13 residues. Trimming removed 6 bases from V and 5 bases from J, with 11 bases in between. In germline, CDR1 is SGHVS, CDR2 FNYEAQ.